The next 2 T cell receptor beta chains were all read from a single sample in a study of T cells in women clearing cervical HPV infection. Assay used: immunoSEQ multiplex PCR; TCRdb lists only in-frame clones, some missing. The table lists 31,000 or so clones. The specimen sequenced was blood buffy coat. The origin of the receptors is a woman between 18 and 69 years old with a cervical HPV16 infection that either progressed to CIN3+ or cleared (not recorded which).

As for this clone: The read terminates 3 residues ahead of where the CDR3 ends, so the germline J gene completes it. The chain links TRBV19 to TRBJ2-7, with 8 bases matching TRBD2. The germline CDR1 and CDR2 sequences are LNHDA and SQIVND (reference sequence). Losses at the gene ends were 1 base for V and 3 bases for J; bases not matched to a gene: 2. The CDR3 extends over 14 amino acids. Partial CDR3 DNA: TGTGCCAGTAGTATAGGAAGCGGGGGCTACGAG. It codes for CASSIGSGGYE. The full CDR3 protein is CASSIGSGGYEQYF.

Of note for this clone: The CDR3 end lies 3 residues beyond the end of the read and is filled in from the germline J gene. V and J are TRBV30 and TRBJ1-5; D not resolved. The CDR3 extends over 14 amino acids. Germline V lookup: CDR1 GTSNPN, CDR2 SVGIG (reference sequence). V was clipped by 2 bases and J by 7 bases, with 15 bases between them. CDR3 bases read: TGTGCCTGGAGTCTCGACATATCAGCCCAGCCC. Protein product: CAWSLDISAQP. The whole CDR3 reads CAWSLDISAQPQHF.